This TCR beta chain emerged from a study of blood T cell repertoires in COVID-19. About the research overall: Sources were T cells, B-cell-depleted T cells, or PBMCs; the material itself was cDNA or gDNA.

In the authors' workflow: Nucleated cell number was recorded as an estimate derived from reference gene primer amplification. The table came from immunoSEQ multiplex PCR; TCRdb's copy has only in-frame clones and leaves some out. The DNA gave D and trimming, while V, J and clone size come from that table. The data show 150,000 or so clones, with around 84% seen just once and about 3.5% held by the top ten. Per germline, CDR1 SGHNT and CDR2 YENEEA. The CDR3 length is 15 residues. V was pared by 1 base and J by 5 bases, with 11 bases between. This sequence was found in a human donor with acute or convalescent COVID-19. The donor label of this sample is uncertain. The chain joins TRBV11-3 to TRBJ2-2; D perhaps matches TRBD1 (5 bases). The sample consisted of peripheral blood. The CDR3 loop reads CASSLGTQGTGELFF. CDR3 DNA sequence: TGTGCCAGCAGCTTAGGGACCCAGGGAACCGGGGAGCTGTTTTTT.